The 30 T cell receptor beta chains below come from one sample, sequenced in a study of Ad26.COV2.S vaccination and SARS-CoV-2 variants. The treatment here: about 20 received Ad26.COV2.S at low or high dose, single or two shots; about 5 received placebo; per-sample allocation not given. Repertoires come from day 63 after the first vaccine or placebo injection. Clones were sequenced by immunoSEQ multiplex PCR, and TCRdb holds only the in-frame ones, with some missing. The sample lists hundreds of thousands of clones, around 92% seen once, with about 1.5% in the top ten. Here the sequenced sample was peripheral blood, taken in a trial of Ad26.COV2.S vaccine versus placebo. These receptors came from a person between 18 and 59 years old who received the Ad26.COV2.S COVID-19 vaccine or a placebo.

V is TRBV7-9 and J is TRBJ2-1, with 15 bases matching TRBD2. With V trimmed by 0 bases and J by 10 bases, 7 bases remained unmatched. In germline, CDR1 is SEHNR, CDR2 FQNEAQ (reference sequence). The CDR3 extends over 17 amino acids. DNA of the CDR3: TGTGCCAGCAGCTTAGCCGCCTCGGGACTAGCGGGAGGAGAGCAGTTCTTC. As protein: CASSLAASGLAGGEQFF. Full variable domain (rest looked up from reference TRBV7-9 and TRBJ2-1): DTGVSQNPRHKITKRGQNVTFRCDPISEHNRLYWYRQTLGQGPEFLTYFQNEAQLEKSRLLSDRFSAERPKGSFSTLEIQRTEQGDSAMYLCASSLAASGLAGGEQFFGPGTRLTVL.

The gene calls are TRBV30 and TRBJ1-6; weak D call: TRBD1 (6 bases). This CDR3 comprises 16 residues. The V and J ends lost 0 bases and 5 bases respectively, with 14 bases between them. Germline CDR1 is GTSNPN and CDR2 is SVGIG (reference sequence). The CDR3 here is CAWSVSPAGDNSPLHF. CDR3 DNA: TGTGCCTGGAGTGTATCTCCGGCAGGGGATAATTCACCCCTCCACTTT.

This chain connects TRBV13 to TRBJ2-1; the D is unclear. This CDR3 has 12 residues. Trimming took 4 bases from V and 3 from J, leaving 4 bases between them. Germline lookup yields CDR1 PRHDT and CDR2 FYEKMQ (reference sequence). CDR3 in amino acids: CASSSIYNEQFF. CDR3 sequence (DNA): TGTGCCAGCAGCTCAATCTACAATGAGCAGTTCTTC.

V usage is TRBV19 and J usage is TRBJ2-6; 8 nucleotides agree with TRBD1. Per germline, CDR1 LNHDA and CDR2 SQIVND (reference sequence). V was clipped by 3 bases and J by 2 bases; unmatched bases: 0. The CDR3 covers 15 residues. The CDR3 DNA is TGTGCCAGTAGTATCAGGGGGCCTGGGGCCAACGTCCTGACTTTC. This encodes CASSIRGPGANVLTF.

V gene TRBV27 combines with J gene TRBJ1-5; TRBD1 aligns across 7 bases. The CDR3 has 16 residues. After removal of 0 bases from V and 3 bases from J, the junction contained 5 bases not matched to a gene. The V gene's germline CDR1 is MNHEY and CDR2 SMNVEV (reference sequence). The CDR3 nucleotides read TGTGCCAGCAGTTTATCGCCAACAGGGGACAATCAGCCCCAGCATTTT. Translating gives CASSLSPTGDNQPQHF.

The chain combines TRBV27 with TRBJ1-6; D might be TRBD1 (5 bases). V lost 0 bases and J lost 12, with 15 bases in between. The CDR3 length is 15 residues. Germline lookup yields CDR1 MNHEY and CDR2 SMNVEV (reference sequence). The CDR3 spells CASSLSGARRRPLHF. In DNA form, the CDR3 reads TGTGCCAGCAGTTTATCAGGGGCCAGAAGAAGACCCCTCCACTTT.

The chain recombines TRBV27 with TRBJ2-1, with no clear D. The CDR3 is 11 residues long. With 3 bases removed from V and 8 bases from J, the gap between germline ends came to 5 bases. Germline V CDR1 and CDR2: MNHEY, SMNVEV (reference sequence). CDR3 in DNA: TGTGCCAGCAGTTTTGGGGATGAGCAGTTCTTC. Translating gives CASSFGDEQFF.

This clone has only one observation. This rearrangement joins TRBV6-5 to TRBJ2-5, with D unclear. This CDR3 comprises 12 residues. With 10 bases removed from V and 3 bases from J, the gap between germline ends came to 12 bases. The germline gives CDR1 MNHEY, CDR2 SVGAGI. In DNA, the CDR3 is TGTGCCACCGGCTGGGCGGAAGAGACCCAGTACTTC. This sequence encodes CATGWAEETQYF.

In this sample, this clone turned up once. The chain carries TRBV4-2 and TRBJ1-5; maybe TRBD1 (5 bases). The CDR3 length is 19 residues. Germline CDR1 LGHNA, CDR2 YNFKEQ. Trimming pared 5 bases from V and 1 base from J, leaving 24 bases between. Here the CDR3 reads CASSGQGHWEKDSNQPQHF. The CDR3 DNA follows: TGTGCCAGCAGCGGACAAGGACATTGGGAGAAGGACAGCAATCAGCCCCAGCATTTT.

This clone was recorded a few times. The chain employs TRBV25-1 and TRBJ2-1; no definite D call. Per germline, CDR1 MGHDK and CDR2 SYGVNS. V was cut by 9 bases and J by 9 bases, with 15 bases left in between. The CDR3 has 12 residues. CDR3: CASSRGLGEQFF. CDR3 in DNA: TGTGCCAGTTCCAGAGGTCTCGGTGAGCAGTTCTTC.

The rearrangement uses TRBV11-2 and TRBJ2-3; the match to TRBD2 covers 7 bases. The CDR3 has 16 residues. CDR1 is SGHAT and CDR2 is FQNNGV in the germline V gene. With 5 bases clipped from V and 1 base from J, the junction kept 9 bases outside the gene matches. The CDR3 here is CASSQALASRTDTQYF. In DNA, the CDR3 is TGTGCCAGCAGCCAAGCACTAGCGTCACGCACAGATACGCAGTATTTT.

V is TRBV5-4 and J is TRBJ1-2; no reliable D call. CDR1 is SGHNT and CDR2 is YYREEE in the germline V gene (reference sequence). CDR3 length: 11 residues. Trimming left V 4 bases short and J 7 bases short, with 8 bases between. The CDR3 protein is CASSREGGYTF. The CDR3 region has the DNA TGTGCCAGCAGCCGAGAGGGTGGCTACACCTTC.

In its sample, this clone was seen once. This chain uses TRBV9 with TRBJ2-3, with a weak D call TRBD2 (5 bases). Germline V CDR1 and CDR2: SGDLS, YYNGEE. V was clipped by 3 bases and J by 0 bases, with 14 bases between them. This CDR3 contains 16 residues. The DNA of the CDR3 is TGTGCCAGCAGCGCGGGCGGGTTCCTTAGCACAGATACGCAGTATTTT. Its protein is CASSAGGFLSTDTQYF.

V usage is TRBV5-1 and J usage is TRBJ2-7; a weak D match, TRBD2 (6 bases). The ends were cut back, 4 bases at V and 0 bases at J, with 14 bases in the middle. There are 15 residues in the CDR3. The germline gives CDR1 SGHRS, CDR2 YFSETQ. This chain's CDR3 is CASSPGSTSSYEQYF. For the CDR3, the DNA is TGCGCCAGCAGCCCGGGTTCGACTAGCTCCTACGAGCAGTACTTC.

The CDR3 loop is CATSEPWTGGEQYF. CDR3 DNA: TGTGCCACCAGTGAACCATGGACAGGCGGCGAGCAGTACTTC. The chain couples TRBV24-1 to TRBJ2-7, with 7 positions matching TRBD1. Germline CDR1 and CDR2: KGHDR and SFDVKD. This CDR3 region has 14 residues. V lost 4 bases to trimming and J lost 6 bases; unmatched junction nucleotides: 8.

A single count supports this clone. The DNA of the CDR3 is TGTGCCAGCAGCTTTCGCAGGGGGATAACAGATACGCAGTATTTT. Amino acids: CASSFRRGITDTQYF. The chain is built from TRBV5-8 and TRBJ2-3, with 7 bases matching TRBD1. Germline CDR1 is SGHTS and CDR2 is YDEGEE. J lost 3 bases, V lost 2 bases, and 6 bases had no gene match. The CDR3 length is 15 residues.

The V and J genes are TRBV24-1 and TRBJ2-1; the match to TRBD2 covers 10 bases. Germline V gene data show CDR1 as KGHDR and CDR2 as SFDVKD. The V gene end was trimmed by 3 bases and the J gene end by 0 bases; junction bases not matched to a gene: 4. The CDR3 covers 17 residues. CDR3 sequence reads: CATSDPSGSFSYNEQFF. The CDR3 coding sequence is TGTGCCACCAGTGATCCTAGCGGGAGCTTCTCCTACAATGAGCAGTTCTTC.

The chain links TRBV14 to TRBJ1-1; D is unresolved. V was pared by 0 bases and J by 3 bases, with 8 bases between. This CDR3 is built from 14 residues. Germline CDR1 is SGHDN and CDR2 is FVKESK. DNA of the CDR3: TGTGCCAGCAGCCAAGATCCCAGGTACACTGAAGCTTTCTTT. Translation gives CASSQDPRYTEAFF.

The chain combines TRBV7-2 with TRBJ2-5; D possibly uses TRBD1 or TRBD2 (5 bases each). The CDR3 has 15 amino acids. The germline CDR1 and CDR2 sequences are SGHTA and FQGNSA. V lost 4 bases to trimming and J lost 5 bases, with 17 bases between them. The chain's CDR3 is CASSSGTRSGETQYF. CDR3 bases: TGTGCCAGCAGCTCCGGGACCCGATCTGGGGAGACCCAGTACTTC.

The genes are TRBV4-2 and TRBJ2-3; 11 bases fit TRBD2. This CDR3 is built from 18 residues. J was trimmed by 3 bases and V by 0 bases; bases with no gene match: 8. Germline CDR1 and CDR2: LGHNA and YNFKEQ. CDR3: CASSQDIAGGQLTDTQYF. The CDR3 DNA reads as TGTGCCAGCAGCCAAGATATAGCGGGGGGGCAGCTTACAGATACGCAGTATTTT.

This chain joins TRBV24-1 and TRBJ2-6; D remains ambiguous. In germline, CDR1 is KGHDR, CDR2 SFDVKD. Trimming took off 3 bases at V and 0 bases at J, with 8 bases between the two ends. The CDR3 runs to 16 residues. CDR3 bases: TGTGCCACCAGTGATCCGGCGCGCTCTGGGGCCAACGTCCTGACTTTC. As protein: CATSDPARSGANVLTF.

J is TRBJ2-7 and V is TRBV2; unclear D gene. Deletions cut 6 bases from V and 1 base from J, with 7 bases between. CDR3 length equals 12 residues. Germline lookup yields CDR1 SNHLY and CDR2 FYNNEI. CDR3 in DNA: TGTGCCAGCAGCTTTACGTCCTACGAGCAGTACTTC. This sequence encodes CASSFTSYEQYF.

This chain connects TRBV7-8 to TRBJ2-3; D is possibly TRBD1 or TRBD2 (5 bases each). The CDR3 spans 13 residues. V was cut by 5 bases and J by 6 bases, with 12 bases left in between. Germline-derived CDR1 and CDR2 are SGHVS and FQNEAQ. CDR3 residues: CASSLGPGDTQYF. CDR3 bases: TGTGCCAGCAGCCTGGGGCCGGGGGATACGCAGTATTTT.

This sequence joins TRBV19 and TRBJ1-2; no clear D gene. Germline CDR1 and CDR2: LNHDA and SQIVND (reference sequence). V lost 3 bases and J lost 0, with 8 bases in between. The CDR3 has 14 amino acids. In nucleotides, the CDR3 is TGTGCCAGTAGTATGCACCCGTCTAACTATGGCTACACCTTC. Residues: CASSMHPSNYGYTF.

This clone was observed a few times. V and J are TRBV5-5 and TRBJ2-2, with 8 bases matching TRBD1. CDR3 length: 14 residues. The germline V gene has CDR1 SGHKS and CDR2 YYEKEE (reference sequence). Trimming took 6 bases from V and 4 from J; bases not matched to a gene: 5. CDR3 loop: CASKRQGSTGELFF. CDR3 nucleotides: TGTGCCAGCAAAAGACAGGGGAGCACCGGGGAGCTGTTTTTT.

The chain couples TRBV6-6 to TRBJ1-5; the D is unclear. Germline V lookup: CDR1 MNHNY, CDR2 SVGAGI (reference sequence). This CDR3 comprises 13 residues. V was trimmed by 5 bases and J by 6 bases, leaving 11 bases between them. This CDR3 reads CASSKWGGQPQHF. The DNA of the CDR3 is TGTGCCAGCAGTAAATGGGGTGGTCAGCCCCAGCATTTT.

The chain combines TRBV12-5 with TRBJ1-5; the match to TRBD1 covers 8 bases. The trim removed 9 bases at V and 1 base at J, leaving 17 bases unmatched. The CDR3 is 18 residues long. Germline CDR1 and CDR2: LGHNT and FRNRAP. CDR3 protein: CASGKDRASSGSNQPQHF. The CDR3 coding sequence is TGTGCTAGCGGAAAGGACAGGGCATCAAGTGGGAGCAATCAGCCCCAGCATTTT.

The rearrangement joins TRBV30 to TRBJ1-1; D is uncertain. Trimming pared 5 bases from V and 5 bases from J, leaving 21 bases between. CDR1 and CDR2 from the germline V gene are GTSNPN and SVGIG (reference sequence). The CDR3 totals 15 residues. This CDR3 reads CAWYRGRLKSTEAFF. The DNA of the CDR3 is TGTGCCTGGTACAGAGGAAGGTTGAAAAGTACTGAAGCTTTCTTT.

The chain uses TRBV6-6 and TRBJ2-7; TRBD2 might be the D (6 bases). Germline CDR1 is MNHNY and CDR2 is SVGAGI (reference sequence). Trimming pared 6 bases from V and 3 bases from J, leaving 15 bases between. The CDR3 consists of 14 residues. The CDR3 DNA follows: TGTGCCAGCAGGCCCGCCTTGGAGGGCTACGAGCAGTACTTC. Protein sequence: CASRPALEGYEQYF.

The V call is TRBV9, the J call TRBJ2-1; D unclear. Trimming left V 4 bases short and J 9 bases short, with 8 bases between. CDR3 length: 11 residues. The germline CDR1 and CDR2 sequences are SGDLS and YYNGEE. In DNA form, the CDR3 reads TGTGCCAGCAGCAGTACGGGTGAGCAGTTCTTC. Translating gives CASSSTGEQFF.